This TCR beta chain was sequenced in a study of T cells in Graves' hyperthyroidism and ophthalmopathy. This clonotype was observed a few times. Germline lookup yields CDR1 SGHAT and CDR2 FQNNGV. The CDR3 is 12 residues long. The ends were cut back, 7 bases at V and 5 bases at J, with 11 bases in the middle. TCR beta CDR3 regions were amplified from RNA transcripts. The HTBI primer set drove a first-round RT-PCR of the TCR CDR3. TCRdb reprocessed the multiplex PCR reads via MiXCR and lists one record per CDR3 protein. The sample holds about 500,000 distinct CDR3 sequences, around 15% seen once. Those patients with uncontrolled infection, other autoimmune disease, pregnancy or lactation were excluded. Thyroid ultrasound, orbital computed tomography, clinical symptoms, and serum thyroxine and TRAb underpinned diagnoses.

The TCR originated in a woman under 30 with Graves' hyperthyroidism. The rearrangement links TRBV11-2 to TRBJ1-2; D remains unclear. Specimen: blood. CDR3 loop: CASTRIGYGYTF. The CDR3 nucleotides read TGTGCCAGCACAAGGATTGGGTATGGCTACACCTTC.